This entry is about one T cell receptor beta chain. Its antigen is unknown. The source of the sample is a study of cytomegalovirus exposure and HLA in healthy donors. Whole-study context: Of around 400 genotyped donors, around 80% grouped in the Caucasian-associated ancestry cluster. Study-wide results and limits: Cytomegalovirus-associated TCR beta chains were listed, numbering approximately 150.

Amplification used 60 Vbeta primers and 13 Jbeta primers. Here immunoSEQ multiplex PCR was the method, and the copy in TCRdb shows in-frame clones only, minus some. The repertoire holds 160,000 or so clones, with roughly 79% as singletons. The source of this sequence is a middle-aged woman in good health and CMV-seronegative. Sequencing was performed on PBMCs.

CDR3 nucleotide sequence: TGTGCCAGCAGCTCTCTGATCAGTACTAGCGGGAGTGCCCAGTACTTC. It encodes CASSSLISTSGSAQYF. The chain combines TRBV7-2 with TRBJ2-5; TRBD2 matches 11 bases. The CDR3 extends over 16 amino acids. Trimming removed 4 bases from V and 9 bases from J; junction bases left unmatched: 13. The V gene's germline CDR1 is SGHTA and CDR2 FQGNSA.